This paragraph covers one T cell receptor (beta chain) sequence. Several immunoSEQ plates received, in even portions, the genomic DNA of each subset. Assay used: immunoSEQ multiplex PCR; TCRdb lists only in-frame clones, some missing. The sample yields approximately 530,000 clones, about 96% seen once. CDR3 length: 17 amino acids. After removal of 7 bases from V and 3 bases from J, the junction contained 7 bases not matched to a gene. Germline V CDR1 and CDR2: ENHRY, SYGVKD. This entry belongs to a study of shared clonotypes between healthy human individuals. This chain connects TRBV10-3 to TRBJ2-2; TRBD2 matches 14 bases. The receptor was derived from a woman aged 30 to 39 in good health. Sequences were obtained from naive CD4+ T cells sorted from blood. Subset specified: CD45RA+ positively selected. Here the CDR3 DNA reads TGTGCCATCAATCCGGGACTAGCGGGAGAGGACACCGGGGAGCTGTTTTTT. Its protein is CAINPGLAGEDTGELFF.